This T cell receptor beta chain was observed in a study of CD8 T cells in Susac syndrome. TCR beta sequencing covered blood CD8+ and CD4+ T cells. Multiple sclerosis controls were treatment-naive patients with stable or active relapsing-remitting disease. Negative isolation yielded CD8+ and CD4+ T cells; FACS enriched TEMRA cells. The CDR3 runs to 15 residues. Germline V lookup: CDR1 SGHRS, CDR2 YFSETQ. Unmatched junction bases numbered 7, after V lost 0 bases and J lost 8 bases. A quantity of about 0.45 to 1 ug RNA underwent reverse transcription using random hexamers. An immunoSEQ multiplex PCR amplified TCR beta CDR3 over 54 Vbeta and 13 Jbeta. TCRdb re-derived calls from the immunoSEQ multiplex PCR reads in MiXCR, one entry per CDR3 protein. This sample yields 250,000 to 300,000 distinct CDR3 sequences, of which around 84% are seen a single time; approximately 0.11% belongs to the top ten.

Input material: CD8+ T cells from PBMCs. The chain uses TRBV5-1 and TRBJ2-1, with TRBD1 matching 8 bases. The receptor comes from a human donor with multiple sclerosis. The CDR3 here is CASSLEDRVFDEQFF. In nucleotides, the CDR3 is TGCGCCAGCAGCTTGGAGGACAGGGTCTTCGATGAGCAGTTCTTC. The whole variable domain, remainder taken from reference TRBV5-1 and TRBJ2-1, is KAGVTQTPRYLIKTRGQQVTLSCSPISGHRSVSWYQQTPGQGLQFLFEYFSETQRNKGNFPGRFSGRQFSNSRSEMNVSTLELGDSALYLCASSLEDRVFDEQFFGPGTRLTVL.